Listed here are 27 T cell receptor beta chains from one sample, sequenced in a study of blood T cell repertoires in COVID-19. Repertoires were generated with immunoSEQ multiplex PCR, while TCRdb's copy carries only in-frame clones and drops some. The table includes roughly 150,000 clones, about 82% detected once. The source material was PBMCs or T cells enriched from blood (not recorded which). The receptors were sampled from a woman aged 40 to 50 who had recovered from COVID-19.

The chain employs TRBV30 and TRBJ1-6; TRBD1 might be the D (6 bases). The CDR3 consists of 13 residues. From germline, CDR1 is GTSNPN and CDR2 SVGIG (reference sequence). Trimming stripped 1 base from V and 14 bases from J, with 15 bases between. This CDR3 reads CAWSEGGPRALHF. The CDR3, as DNA: TGTGCCTGGAGTGAGGGGGGGCCCCGGGCCCTCCACTTT. Filled out from reference TRBV30 and TRBJ1-6, the complete variable domain reads SQTIHQWPATLVQPVGSPLSLECTVEGTSNPNLYWYRQAAGRGLQLLFYSVGIGQISSEVPQNLSASRPQDRQFILSSKKLLLSDSGFYLCAWSEGGPRALHFGNGTRLTVT.

J is TRBJ2-3 and V is TRBV9; 7 nucleotides agree with TRBD2. The CDR3 is made up of 16 amino acids. Germline CDR1 is SGDLS and CDR2 is YYNGEE. Losses at the gene ends were 1 base for V and 0 bases for J; bases not matched to a gene: 5. The CDR3 here is CASSVSGGGSTDTQYF. As DNA, the CDR3 is TGTGCCAGCAGCGTATCGGGGGGTGGTAGCACAGATACGCAGTATTTT.

The chain links TRBV5-5 to TRBJ2-7, with 7 bases aligning to TRBD1. V shed 3 bases, J shed 2 bases, and the junction held 5 bases outside the gene matches. From germline, CDR1 is SGHKS and CDR2 YYEKEE (reference sequence). The CDR3 has 14 residues. CDR3 nucleotides: TGTGCCAGCAGCTCCGACAGGGACCCCTACGAGCAGTACTTC. The encoded protein is CASSSDRDPYEQYF.

The chain links TRBV6-6 to TRBJ2-6; D might be TRBD2 (5 bases). Germline V CDR1 and CDR2: MNHNY, SVGAGI (reference sequence). Deletions cut 6 bases from V and 4 bases from J, with 16 bases between. CDR3 length equals 16 residues. The chain's CDR3 is CASSRFEGTGANVLTF. CDR3 coding DNA: TGTGCCAGCAGCCGTTTCGAGGGAACGGGGGCCAACGTCCTGACTTTC.

This clone appeared once. The genes are TRBV11-2 and TRBJ2-7; TRBD2 matches 13 bases. The V gene end was trimmed by 5 bases and the J gene end by 4 bases; junction bases not matched to a gene: 8. CDR3 length equals 16 residues. Germline CDR1 reads SGHAT; CDR2 reads FQNNGV. As DNA, the CDR3 is TGTGCCAGCAGCCGAGGGGGACTAGCGGGAATTTACGAGCAGTACTTC. Protein: CASSRGGLAGIYEQYF.

The J gene is TRBJ1-6, the V gene TRBV14; TRBD1 agrees at 10 bases. There are 19 residues in the CDR3. CDR1 SGHDN and CDR2 FVKESK come from the germline V gene. Unmatched junction bases numbered 12, after V lost 0 bases and J lost 7 bases. As DNA, the CDR3 is TGTGCCAGCAGCCAAGAAGGACAGGGGGTAGGTCGAATAAATTCACCCCTCCACTTT. Translating it yields CASSQEGQGVGRINSPLHF.

This clone occurred once. V is TRBV28 and J is TRBJ2-2; D call uncertain. The CDR3 consists of 12 residues. V lost 6 bases and J 8 bases, leaving 10 bases between the germline ends. Germline-derived CDR1 and CDR2 are MDHEN and SYDVKM. CDR3 in DNA: TGTGCCAGCAGCCCTCTCCTAGGGGAGCTGTTTTTT. It yields the protein CASSPLLGELFF.

The rearrangement links TRBV3-1 (or the pseudogene TRBV3-2) to TRBJ1-1; no clear D gene. The CDR3 has 13 residues. The V and J ends lost 2 bases and 5 bases respectively, with 9 bases between them. Germline values: CDR1 LGHDT, CDR2 YNNKEL (reference sequence). The CDR3 protein is CASSQWGGTEAFF. In DNA, the CDR3 is TGTGCCAGCAGCCAATGGGGAGGTACTGAAGCTTTCTTT.

This rearrangement joins TRBV4-1 to TRBJ1-1; no definite D call. Trimming left V 2 bases short and J 0 bases short, with 10 bases between. From germline, CDR1 is MGHRA and CDR2 YSYEKL. The CDR3 consists of 15 residues. CDR3 sequence reads: CASSQKISMNTEAFF. CDR3 sequence (DNA): TGCGCCAGCAGCCAAAAAATAAGCATGAACACTGAAGCTTTCTTT.

This sequence joins TRBV5-8 and TRBJ2-7; tentatively, D is TRBD1 (5 bases). The CDR3 loop spans 13 amino acids. V shed 2 bases and J shed 6 bases, with 12 bases lying between them. The V gene's germline CDR1 is SGHTS and CDR2 YDEGEE. The CDR3 spells CASSFTRAGEQYF. The CDR3 DNA reads TGTGCCAGCAGCTTTACCAGGGCAGGCGAGCAGTACTTC. Full variable domain (missing parts from reference TRBV5-8 and TRBJ2-7): EAGVTQSPTHLIKTRGQQATLRCSPISGHTSVYWYQQALGLGLQFLLWYDEGEERNRGNFPPRFSGRQFPNYSSELNVNALELEDSALYLCASSFTRAGEQYFGPGTRLTVT.

The V gene is TRBV20-1, the J gene TRBJ2-5; 11 bases are shared with TRBD2. This CDR3 is built from 14 residues. Trimming took 3 bases from V and 1 from J; bases not matched to a gene: 1. Germline-derived CDR1 and CDR2 are DFQATT and SNEGSKA (reference sequence). The CDR3 loop is CSASSGGAQETQYF. The CDR3 DNA reads as TGCAGTGCTAGTAGCGGGGGGGCCCAAGAGACCCAGTACTTC.

The genes are TRBV3-1 (or the pseudogene TRBV3-2) and TRBJ1-5; D is possibly TRBD1 (5 bases). Germline CDR1 reads LGHDT; CDR2 reads YNNKEL (reference sequence). CDR3 length equals 15 residues. V gave up 1 base and J gave up 5 bases, with 12 bases separating them. The CDR3 coding sequence is TGTGCCAGCAGCCAAGTATTAGGGGTTCATCAGCCCCAGCATTTT. It is translated as CASSQVLGVHQPQHF.

The chain has TRBV2 and TRBJ2-7, with 8 bases that match TRBD1. Per germline, CDR1 SNHLY and CDR2 FYNNEI. CDR3 size: 14 residues. J gave up 5 bases and V 3 bases, and 6 bases lay outside the gene matches. CDR3 sequence (DNA): TGTGCCAGCAGTGAGGCGGGACAGGTCAACGAGCAGTACTTC. Residues: CASSEAGQVNEQYF. The full variable domain, its missing parts supplied by reference TRBV2 and TRBJ2-7, is EPEVTQTPSHQVTQMGQEVILRCVPISNHLYFYWYRQILGQKVEFLVSFYNNEISEKSEIFDDQFSVERPDGSNFTLKIRSTKLEDSAMYFCASSEAGQVNEQYFGPGTRLTVT.

This chain's CDR3 is CAILAGPGTEAFF. The CDR3 DNA reads TGTGCCATTCTAGCGGGGCCGGGGACTGAAGCTTTCTTT. This chain uses TRBV10-3 with TRBJ1-1; D might be TRBD1 (5 bases). The CDR3 contains 13 residues. The germline CDR1 and CDR2 sequences are ENHRY and SYGVKD. The germline V and J ends were trimmed by 9 bases and 5 bases, with 16 bases remaining between them.

J is TRBJ2-5 and V is TRBV7-3; D is perhaps TRBD2 (5 bases). V lost 5 bases, J lost 4 bases, and 11 bases lay in between. Germline loops: CDR1 SGHTA, CDR2 FQGTGA. The CDR3 is made up of 13 amino acids. CDR3 in DNA: TGTGCCAGCAGCCCCGGGGTTCGAGAGACCCAGTACTTC. Protein: CASSPGVRETQYF.

This clone was counted once. The chain combines TRBV6-5 with TRBJ1-5; TRBD1 aligns across 7 bases. The CDR3 length is 14 residues. Trimming took 8 bases from V and 4 from J; bases not matched to a gene: 8. CDR1 is MNHEY, CDR2 SVGAGI, per germline. DNA for the CDR3: TGTGCCAGCCAAGCCGGGACAGCAAATCAGCCCCAGCATTTT. Its translation is CASQAGTANQPQHF.

A remark on this clone: The sample contains more than one DNA sequence encoding this CDR3. V and J are TRBV5-1 and TRBJ2-3; 9 bases fit TRBD2. V dropped 4 bases and J dropped 4; count of bases not matched to a gene: 10. CDR1 and CDR2 (germline): SGHRS, YFSETQ. This CDR3 region has 16 residues. CDR3: CASSTGLAGGADTQYF. The CDR3 nucleotides are TGCGCCAGCAGCACGGGACTCGCGGGGGGGGCAGATACGCAGTATTTT.

V usage is TRBV2 and J usage is TRBJ1-2; the D is unclear. Germline loops: CDR1 SNHLY, CDR2 FYNNEI. V lost 7 bases and J 3 bases, leaving 12 bases between the germline ends. The CDR3 has 13 residues. CDR3 nucleotides: TGTGCCAGCATGGGTTTGGCGGACTATGGCTACACCTTC. This gives the protein CASMGLADYGYTF.

The gene calls are TRBV30 and TRBJ1-2; the D is unclear. V was trimmed by 7 bases and J by 0 bases, leaving 12 bases between them. Germline V lookup: CDR1 GTSNPN, CDR2 SVGIG (reference sequence). The CDR3 spans 13 residues. This CDR3 is CASQAIANYGYTF. Written as DNA, the CDR3 is TGTGCCTCACAAGCGATAGCTAACTATGGCTACACCTTC.

V usage is TRBV2 and J usage is TRBJ2-6, with 8 bases fitting TRBD1. Looked up from germline, CDR1 is SNHLY and CDR2 is FYNNEI. This CDR3 has 16 amino acids. Trimming removed 5 bases from V and 0 bases from J; junction bases left unmatched: 3. The CDR3 DNA reads as TGTGCCAGCAGTAGGGACAGGAGCTCTGGGGCCAACGTCCTGACTTTC. This encodes CASSRDRSSGANVLTF.

V is TRBV4-1 and J is TRBJ1-1, with D maybe TRBD1 (5 bases). The CDR3 spans 14 residues. V shed 4 bases and J shed 1 base, with 10 bases lying between them. Germline loops: CDR1 MGHRA, CDR2 YSYEKL. DNA for the CDR3: TGCGCCAGCAGCCCCGGACACTCGAACACTGAAGCTTTCTTT. Its protein is CASSPGHSNTEAFF.

The rearrangement links TRBV13 to TRBJ1-2, with 8 bases that match TRBD1. This CDR3 has 17 amino acids. Germline loops: CDR1 PRHDT, CDR2 FYEKMQ (reference sequence). V shed 5 bases and J 4 bases; nucleotides not matched to a gene: 15. CDR3: CASSQPGTGGLSYGYTF. In DNA, the CDR3 is TGTGCCAGCAGCCAACCTGGAACAGGGGGTCTGTCCTATGGCTACACCTTC. The full variable domain, in which reference TRBV13 and TRBJ1-2 provide the parts outside the CDR3, is AAGVIQSPRHLIKEKRETATLKCYPIPRHDTVYWYQQGPGQDPQFLISFYEKMQSDKGSIPDRFSAQQFSDYHSELNMSSLELGDSALYFCASSQPGTGGLSYGYTFGSGTRLTVV.

V usage is TRBV5-1 and J usage is TRBJ2-1; 7 nucleotides align to TRBD2. V shed 4 bases and J 6 bases; nucleotides not matched to a gene: 10. Germline loops: CDR1 SGHRS, CDR2 YFSETQ. The CDR3 has 15 residues. The DNA for the CDR3 is TGCGCCAGCAGCGGTCTAGCAGCGGGACGCAATGAGCAGTTCTTC. Translation gives CASSGLAAGRNEQFF.

The chain carries TRBV30 and TRBJ1-2; TRBD1 is a possible D gene (6 bases). The CDR3 length is 12 residues. The germline gives CDR1 GTSNPN, CDR2 SVGIG (reference sequence). As DNA, the CDR3 is TGTGCACAGGGAAATTCGTACTATGGCTACACCTTC. Its protein is CAQGNSYYGYTF.

The rearrangement links TRBV5-4 to TRBJ2-2; 7 positions agree with TRBD1. The CDR3 loop spans 16 amino acids. The V gene's germline CDR1 is SGHNT and CDR2 YYREEE (reference sequence). V gave up 0 bases and J gave up 4 bases; unmatched junction bases: 6. The CDR3 DNA sequence: TGTGCCAGCAGCTTGGGACAGGGTAGGGCCACCGGGGAGCTGTTTTTT. This sequence encodes CASSLGQGRATGELFF. Combining the CDR3 with reference TRBV5-4 and TRBJ2-2 gives the whole variable domain ETGVTQSPTHLIKTRGQQVTLRCSSQSGHNTVSWYQQALGQGPQFIFQYYREEENGRGNFPPRFSGLQFPNYSSELNVNALELDDSALYLCASSLGQGRATGELFFGEGSRLTVL.

This chain joins TRBV9 and TRBJ1-5; TRBD1 matches 7 bases. CDR3 length equals 14 residues. Germline V gene data show CDR1 as SGDLS and CDR2 as YYNGEE. J lost 4 bases, V lost 4 bases, and 5 bases had no gene match. DNA for the CDR3: TGTGCCAGCAGCCAGGGACAGTCGAATCAGCCCCAGCATTTT. This encodes CASSQGQSNQPQHF.

By sample share, this clone is medium-sized. This chain links TRBV6-4 with TRBJ2-3; 9 bases line up with TRBD2. Germline assignment: CDR1 MRHNA and CDR2 SNTAGT. The V and J ends lost 2 bases and 4 bases, in that order; junction bases with no gene match: 1. The CDR3 totals 14 residues. Here the CDR3 DNA reads TGTGCCAGCAGTGACGGCGGGGGGGCAGATACGCAGTATTTT. It yields the protein CASSDGGGADTQYF.